This record concerns one T cell receptor beta chain sequence. Its binding antigen is unknown. Instrument on record: NextSeq 550. The Human TCR Profiling Kit (MiLaboratory) was used to make UMI-labeled 5' RACE TRB cDNA libraries. The full amount of extracted RNA was used for cDNA synthesis, and the full amount of resulting cDNA was used for PCR amplification. Libraries were prepared in parallel using an identical number of PCR cycles. As for the authors' bioinformatics: With a requirement of at least two reads per UMI, MIGEC and MiXCR extracted about 52,000 +/- 9,100 unique UMI-labeled TRB cDNA molecules per library. Each library averaged 40,000 +/- 10,000 functional in-frame TRB CDR3 nucleotide clonotypes without stop codons. After each sample was downsampled to 5000 UMI-labeled TRB molecules, VDJtools was used to calculate diversity metrics such as normalized Shannon-Wiener and Chao1. For the central five CDR3 residues, VDJtools calculated physicochemical properties weighted by clonotype size, namely interaction energy, strength, volume and Kidera factor 4. The reads underwent TCRdb reprocessing, giving one record for each CDR3 protein sequence and no DNA. These V and J calls are TCRdb output, not the study's own analysis. The sample's clone listing holds more than 75,000 distinct CDR3 sequences. The top ten hold about 0.62% of the sample.

This entry comes from a study of CXCR3-negative and CXCR3-positive naive CD8 T cells (dated 2019 in TCRdb). Regarding the study in general: In total, some 130 million TRB reads were obtained, or roughly 1.5 +/- 0.3 million reads per library. The diversity and physicochemical repertoire analyses included roughly ten donors pooled from two independent experiments. The TRBV-TRBJ cluster analysis covered naive subsets from five or six donors and memory cells from 3 donors.

Each CD8+ T cell subset was flow-sorted in triplicate, and 300,000 to 350,000 cells per subset were placed directly into RLT lysis buffer. Naive CD8+ T cells were defined stringently as CD45RO-CCR7+CD27+CD95- to exclude memory contaminants. Using standard density gradient centrifugation, peripheral blood mononuclear cells were isolated from buffy coats. Naive CXCR3-negative and CXCR3-positive CD8+ T cells were flow-sorted on a FACSAria III. An RNeasy Mini Kit was used to extract total RNA from the sorted cells. The CDR3, cysteine through phenylalanine, is 13 amino acids long. No coding sequence is recorded. The germline V gene gives CDR1 as SQVTM and CDR2 as ANQGSEA. General conclusions and limits of the study: Compared with CXCR3-negative naive cells, CXCR3-positive naive cells had TRB CDR3s with higher hydrophobicity (lower Kidera factor 4), lower energy, and higher strength and volume indices. Repertoire diversity was comparably high in both naive subsets but much lower in memory CD8+ T cells. Freshly isolated PBMCs were used for most assays because CXCR3 expression went down partially after cryopreservation. Similar TRBV-TRBJ usage was shown by naive CXCR3-negative and CXCR3-positive cells from the same donor, whereas distinct patterns were shown by memory cells. Surface CD5, linked to self-reactivity in mice, was comparable between naive subsets; TCR interaction strength was therefore also inferred from TRB CDR3 physicochemical properties.

The TCR sequence derives from a human donor in good health. Some clones in this sample may be carry-over from other donors' samples. The rearrangement combines TRBV29-1 with TRBJ2-5. Material: naive CXCR3+ CD8+ T cells from blood. This specimen's cell subset or site label, per the study, means: CD45RO-CCR7+CD27+CD95- naive CD8+ T cells expressing CXCR3 (TNR3+). The CDR3 protein: CSVATVNEETQYF.